What follows is one T cell receptor (beta chain) and its context. The antigen is not known. The table came from immunoSEQ multiplex PCR; TCRdb's copy has only in-frame clones and leaves some out. This sample has over 65,000 clones, with around 65% found just once. Extraction of around 2.2 micrograms of genomic DNA from cryopreserved PBMCs supplied material for TCR beta libraries. These data come from a study of cytotoxic CD8 clonotypes in ibrutinib-treated CLL. The overall study: Response specimens were obtained following a median treatment duration of around 12 months, with a range of 6 to 36.

CDR3 length: 15 residues. V lost 3 bases, J lost 0 bases, and 5 bases stayed unmatched. From germline, CDR1 is SEHNR and CDR2 FQNEAQ (reference sequence). Findings of the study overall: Investigators sampled sustained-remission and progressing patients at differing times.

The receptor comes from a human donor with chronic lymphocytic leukemia. J is TRBJ2-7 and V is TRBV7-9, with 7 bases that match TRBD1. Sequenced material: PBMCs, taken after 12 months of ibrutinib treatment. The CDR3 region is CASSLRTGVSYEQYF. The CDR3 DNA sequence: TGTGCCAGCAGCTTGAGGACAGGTGTCTCCTACGAGCAGTACTTC.